The 24 T cell receptor beta chains given below trace back to one sample, sequenced in a study of immune evolution from preneoplasia to lung adenocarcinoma (dated by TCRdb to 2020 to 2023). The library was prepared using the immunoSEQ multiplex PCR assay. Here the immuneACCESS table is served through TCRdb, limited to in-frame sequences with V and J called. Missing clones are a known gap in these copies; in checked studies unresolved V genes cover under half, and the rest lacks a known reason. Across this sample there are thousands of clones, with roughly 86% seen only once. About 6.7% of the sample belongs to the ten largest clones. The sequencing input was FFPE minimally invasive lung adenocarcinoma tissue. The intended sense of this specimen's cell subset or site label: micro-invasive lung adenocarcinoma (MIA). These receptors came from a donor at least 70 years old with lung adenocarcinoma.

With respect to this clone: At one end, the junction sequence differs from germline, possibly due to a read error. The chain recombines TRBV27 with TRBJ1-2; the match to TRBD1 covers 10 bases. This CDR3 has 15 amino acids. Germline CDR1 reads MNHEY; CDR2 reads SMNVEV (reference sequence). CDR3 residues: CASSLAGQGNVAPFF. The DNA for the CDR3 is TGTGCCAGCAGTTTAGCGGGACAGGGGAATGTAGCCCCTTTTTTC.

The table lists this clone with a few counts. The genes are TRBV18 and TRBJ2-7; D might be TRBD1 (6 bases). Between the trimmed V and J ends, which lost 3 bases and 3 bases, there was a span of 12 bases. CDR1 is KGHSH and CDR2 is LQKENI in the germline V gene. The CDR3 has 14 residues. CDR3 sequence (DNA): TGTGCCAGCTCACCGACAGGCTTTGGCTACGAGCAGTACTTC. As protein: CASSPTGFGYEQYF.

V is TRBV27 and J is TRBJ2-1; 7 bases match TRBD2. The CDR3 is 18 residues long. Germline V gives CDR1 MNHEY, CDR2 SMNVEV (reference sequence). V lost 0 bases, J lost 8 bases, and 16 bases stayed unmatched. The CDR3 spells CASSLSLPLAAWSYEQFF. CDR3 in DNA: TGTGCCAGCAGTTTATCGTTACCTCTAGCGGCCTGGAGTTATGAGCAGTTCTTC.

This clone was counted only a few times. CDR3 DNA: TGCAGCGTCCCAACTAGCGGGAGCCGTGACAATGAGCAGTTCTTC. Protein sequence: CSVPTSGSRDNEQFF. This chain uses TRBV29-1 with TRBJ2-1; 11 bases are shared with TRBD2. In germline, CDR1 is SQVTM, CDR2 ANQGSEA. The CDR3 loop spans 15 amino acids. The V gene end was trimmed by 6 bases and the J gene end by 5 bases; junction bases not matched to a gene: 9.

This chain uses TRBV27 with TRBJ1-2; 7 bases are a match to TRBD1. Germline V gene sequence: CDR1 MNHEY, CDR2 SMNVEV (reference sequence). This CDR3 contains 14 residues. The V and J ends lost 3 bases and 4 bases, in that order; junction bases with no gene match: 5. CDR3: CASSLKGQTYGYTF. In DNA, the CDR3 is TGTGCCAGCAGTTTGAAGGGACAGACCTATGGCTACACCTTC.

The V gene is TRBV5-6, the J gene TRBJ1-4; no clear D. Germline V lookup: CDR1 SGHDT, CDR2 YYEEEE. V was clipped by 0 bases and J by 0 bases, with 3 bases between them. The CDR3 has 14 residues. The DNA of the CDR3 is TGTGCCAGCAGCTTGGCAGCAACTAATGAAAAACTGTTTTTT. This gives the protein CASSLAATNEKLFF.

The chain combines TRBV6-4 with TRBJ1-5; D is uncertain. The CDR3 length is 14 residues. Germline values: CDR1 MRHNA, CDR2 SNTAGT. Deletions cut 7 bases from V and 5 bases from J, with 15 bases between. This CDR3 is CASIMKGWDQPQHF. CDR3 nucleotide sequence: TGTGCCAGCATTATGAAGGGATGGGATCAGCCCCAGCATTTT.

This chain uses TRBV7-9 with TRBJ1-4; tentative D call: TRBD1 (5 bases). CDR1 SEHNR and CDR2 FQNEAQ come from the germline V gene (reference sequence). Deletions cut 5 bases from V and 8 bases from J, with 15 bases between. This CDR3 is 14 amino acids long. CDR3 residues: CASSVGTVGEKLFF. In nucleotides, the CDR3 is TGTGCCAGCAGCGTAGGGACGGTTGGGGAAAAACTGTTTTTT.

The gene calls are TRBV7-3 and TRBJ2-3; TRBD2 might be the D (5 bases). The CDR3 has 14 residues. Germline V gene data show CDR1 as SGHTA and CDR2 as FQGTGA. V was pared by 2 bases and J by 2 bases, with 8 bases between. The CDR3 here is CASSLEAATDTQYF. CDR3 nucleotide sequence: TGTGCCAGCAGCTTAGAAGCGGCCACAGATACGCAGTATTTT.

This rearrangement joins TRBV4-3 to TRBJ2-1; D not resolved. CDR1 is LGHNA, CDR2 YSLEER, per germline. This CDR3 has 17 residues. Between the trimmed V and J ends, which lost 0 bases and 0 bases, there was a span of 12 bases. The CDR3 is CASSQEGSRTSYNEQFF. CDR3 nucleotide sequence: TGCGCCAGCAGCCAAGAGGGCTCCCGGACCTCCTACAATGAGCAGTTCTTC.

The CDR3 region is CASSQDGSRETQYF. The CDR3 nucleotides are TGCGCCAGCAGCCAAGACGGTAGCAGAGAGACCCAGTACTTC. V usage is TRBV4-3 and J usage is TRBJ2-5; D call uncertain. This CDR3 region has 14 residues. Germline values: CDR1 LGHNA, CDR2 YSLEER. The V end was cut by 0 bases, the J end by 4 bases, with 9 bases between.

The rearrangement uses TRBV11-2 and TRBJ2-1; D gene uncertain. CDR1 and CDR2 from the germline V gene are SGHAT and FQNNGV. Deletions cut 5 bases from V and 10 bases from J, with 15 bases between. This CDR3 comprises 13 residues. CDR3 residues: CASSLSRVAEQFF. For the CDR3, the DNA is TGTGCCAGCAGCCTCTCCCGAGTGGCCGAGCAGTTCTTC.

The J gene is TRBJ2-5, the V gene TRBV2; D gene unclear. Germline-derived CDR1 and CDR2 are SNHLY and FYNNEI. The CDR3 length is 14 residues. V dropped 5 bases and J dropped 6 bases, with 16 bases sitting between them. CDR3 sequence: CASSIRQTRQTQYF. The CDR3 coding sequence is TGTGCCAGCAGTATACGGCAGACCCGGCAGACCCAGTACTTC. Looking up the rest from reference TRBV2 and TRBJ2-5 gives the full variable domain: EPEVTQTPSHQVTQMGQEVILRCVPISNHLYFYWYRQILGQKVEFLVSFYNNEISEKSEIFDDQFSVERPDGSNFTLKIRSTKLEDSAMYFCASSIRQTRQTQYFGPGTRLLVL.

The V gene is TRBV7-2, the J gene TRBJ2-5; a weak D match, TRBD2 (5 bases). V gave up 6 bases and J gave up 4 bases, with 15 bases separating them. Germline V gene lookup returns CDR1 SGHTA and CDR2 FQGNSA. The CDR3 sequence is 14 residues long. CDR3 sequence: CASSSGIGGETQYF. The CDR3 DNA is TGTGCCAGCAGTTCCGGGATAGGTGGAGAGACCCAGTACTTC.

The DNA of the CDR3 is TGTGCCAGCAGCTACCGACAGGCCCCGGGGGAGACCCAGTACTTC. Translating it yields CASSYRQAPGETQYF. The chain couples TRBV4-2 to TRBJ2-5; possible D gene TRBD1, 6 bases. Trimming stripped 5 bases from V and 5 bases from J, with 18 bases between. CDR1 and CDR2 (germline): LGHNA, YNFKEQ. The CDR3 is made up of 15 amino acids.

This chain joins TRBV10-1 and TRBJ2-1; D is unresolved. CDR3 length equals 11 residues. CDR1 and CDR2 from the germline V gene are WNHNN and SYGVQD (reference sequence). V was pared by 5 bases and J by 8 bases, with 7 bases between. The CDR3 DNA reads TGCGCCAGCAGTCATGGAGATGAGCAGTTCTTC. This encodes CASSHGDEQFF.

This clone was picked up one time. CDR3 in amino acids: CASSPMRDNEQFF. DNA for the CDR3: TGTGCCAGCTCACCTATGAGGGACAATGAGCAGTTCTTC. The chain joins TRBV18 to TRBJ2-1, with D possibly being TRBD2 (5 bases). Per germline, CDR1 KGHSH and CDR2 LQKENI. Trimming pared 3 bases from V and 5 bases from J, leaving 8 bases between. The CDR3 runs 13 residues. The full variable domain, with the rest looked up from reference TRBV18 and TRBJ2-1, is NAGVMQNPRHLVRRRGQEARLRCSPMKGHSHVYWYRQLPEEGLKFMVYLQKENIIDESGMPKERFSAEFPKEGPSILRIQQVVRGDSAAYFCASSPMRDNEQFFGPGTRLTVL.

V and J are TRBV11-1 and TRBJ2-3, with 7 bases lining up with TRBD2. The CDR3 contains 13 residues. Germline assignment: CDR1 SGHAT and CDR2 FQDESV (reference sequence). V lost 7 bases, J lost 2 bases, and 3 bases stayed unmatched. The CDR3 DNA reads TGTGCCAGCACCAGCGGGGCCACAGATACGCAGTATTTT. Protein product: CASTSGATDTQYF. The entire variable domain, with the rest obtained from reference TRBV11-1 and TRBJ2-3, is as follows: EAEVAQSPRYKITEKSQAVAFWCDPISGHATLYWYRQILGQGPELLVQFQDESVVDDSQLPKDRFSAERLKGVDSTLKIQPAELGDSAMYLCASTSGATDTQYFGPGTRLTVL.

The V and J genes are TRBV2 and TRBJ1-2; 9 positions agree with TRBD1. The trim removed 8 bases at V and 2 bases at J, leaving 3 bases unmatched. This CDR3 has 13 amino acids. Germline values: CDR1 SNHLY, CDR2 FYNNEI. This chain's CDR3 is CASPGTGNYGYTF. CDR3 bases: TGTGCCAGCCCCGGGACAGGGAACTATGGCTACACCTTC.

The chain is built from TRBV7-9 and TRBJ2-7, with TRBD2 as a possible D gene (6 bases). The CDR3 has 14 residues. V gave up 0 bases and J gave up 2 bases, with 8 bases separating them. Germline lookup yields CDR1 SEHNR and CDR2 FQNEAQ (reference sequence). CDR3 amino acids: CASSLAPGAYEQYF. In DNA form, the CDR3 reads TGTGCCAGCAGCTTAGCTCCGGGGGCCTACGAGCAGTACTTC.

J is TRBJ1-1 and V is TRBV30; no clear D gene. Trimming took off 8 bases at V and 4 bases at J, with 11 bases between the two ends. Per germline, CDR1 GTSNPN and CDR2 SVGIG (reference sequence). The CDR3 has 11 residues. The CDR3 region is CAAEFATEAFF. The CDR3 DNA reads as TGTGCCGCAGAGTTTGCCACTGAAGCTTTCTTT.

This clone has only one observation. The chain joins TRBV5-8 to TRBJ2-3, with no clear D. Trimming took off 0 bases at V and 4 bases at J, with 12 bases between the two ends. This CDR3 spans 15 amino acids. Germline values: CDR1 SGHTS, CDR2 YDEGEE. The CDR3 region has the DNA TGTGCCAGCAGCTTGGCGGGTGCGTTTGCAGATACGCAGTATTTT. Protein: CASSLAGAFADTQYF. The full variable domain, in which reference TRBV5-8 and TRBJ2-3 provide the parts outside the CDR3, is EAGVTQSPTHLIKTRGQQATLRCSPISGHTSVYWYQQALGLGLQFLLWYDEGEERNRGNFPPRFSGRQFPNYSSELNVNALELEDSALYLCASSLAGAFADTQYFGPGTRLTVL.

This clone was counted only a few times. The chain has TRBV5-8 and TRBJ1-5; D remains ambiguous. V was clipped by 0 bases and J by 6 bases, with 4 bases between them. The germline gives CDR1 SGHTS, CDR2 YDEGEE. The CDR3 is made up of 12 amino acids. As DNA, the CDR3 is TGTGCCAGCAGCTTGGGCGCTCAGCCCCAGCATTTT. Its translation is CASSLGAQPQHF.

The chain combines TRBV6-1 with TRBJ1-4; 7 bases match TRBD1. The CDR3 contains 15 residues. Trimming at V came to 5 bases and at J to 0 bases, leaving 3 bases not matched to a gene. Germline CDR1 is MNHNS and CDR2 is SASEGT. CDR3 sequence (DNA): TGTGCCAGCAGTTCAGGGGGTTCAACTAATGAAAAACTGTTTTTT. It translates to CASSSGGSTNEKLFF.